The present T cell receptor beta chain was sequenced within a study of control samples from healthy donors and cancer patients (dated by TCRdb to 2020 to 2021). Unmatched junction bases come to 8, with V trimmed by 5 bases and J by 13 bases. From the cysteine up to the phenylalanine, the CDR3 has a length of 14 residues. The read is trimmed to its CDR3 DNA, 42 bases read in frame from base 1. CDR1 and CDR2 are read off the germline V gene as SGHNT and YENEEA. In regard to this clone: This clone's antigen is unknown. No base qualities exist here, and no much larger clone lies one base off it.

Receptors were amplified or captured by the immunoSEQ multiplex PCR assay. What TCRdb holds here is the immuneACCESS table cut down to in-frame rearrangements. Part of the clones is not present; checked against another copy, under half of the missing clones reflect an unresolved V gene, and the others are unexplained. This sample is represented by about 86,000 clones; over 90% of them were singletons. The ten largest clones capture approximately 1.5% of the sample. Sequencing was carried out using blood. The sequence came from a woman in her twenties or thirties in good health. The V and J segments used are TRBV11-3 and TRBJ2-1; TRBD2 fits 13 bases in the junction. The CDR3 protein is CASSATSGGANQFF. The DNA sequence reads TGTGCCAGCAGCGCCACTAGCGGGGGGGCGAATCAGTTCTTC.